Below, 23 T cell receptor beta chains from the same sample are listed, as sequenced in a study of siplizumab effects on memory and regulatory T cells. Sequenced by immunoSEQ multiplex PCR; TCRdb stores in-frame clones only, minus some. Among over 85,000 clones listed, roughly 96% were seen once. Sequenced material: naive CD4+ T cells sorted from blood. These receptors all come from a human donor in good health.

The J gene is TRBJ2-5, the V gene TRBV7-2, with 15 positions matching TRBD2. The CDR3 totals 17 residues. Per the germline V gene, CDR1 is SGHTA and CDR2 is FQGNSA. V lost 5 bases and J lost 5; bases outside the gene matches: 9. The CDR3 reads CASSPRTSGGAGETQYF. The CDR3 region has the DNA TGTGCCAGCAGCCCCCGGACTAGCGGGGGGGCCGGGGAGACCCAGTACTTC.

This rearrangement joins TRBV7-3 to TRBJ2-1, with D possibly being TRBD1 (6 bases). The CDR3 spans 13 residues. Trimming pared 3 bases from V and 7 bases from J, leaving 10 bases between. CDR1 is SGHTA and CDR2 is FQGTGA in the germline V gene. CDR3 in amino acids: CASSFTGINEQFF. Here the CDR3 DNA reads TGTGCCAGCAGCTTCACAGGGATTAATGAGCAGTTCTTC.

The rearrangement uses TRBV7-6 and TRBJ2-5; D uncertain. The CDR3 totals 13 residues. The V gene lost 5 bases and the J gene lost 0 bases, with 7 bases spanning the gap. The germline gives CDR1 SGHVS, CDR2 FNYEAQ. CDR3 coding DNA: TGTGCCAGCAGCATCGAGTACCAAGAGACCCAGTACTTC. The encoded protein is CASSIEYQETQYF.

This clone was found once. The chain is built from TRBV4-3 and TRBJ2-2; D gene ambiguous. CDR3 size: 11 residues. Germline CDR1 reads LGHNA; CDR2 reads YSLEER. The V end was cut by 4 bases, the J end by 6 bases, with 3 bases between. The CDR3 DNA reads TGCGCCAGCAGCCCACCCGGGGAGCTGTTTTTT. It encodes CASSPPGELFF.

V gene TRBV19 combines with J gene TRBJ1-2; D not resolved. V lost 0 bases and J 7 bases, leaving 21 bases between the germline ends. Germline loops: CDR1 LNHDA, CDR2 SQIVND (reference sequence). CDR3 length equals 17 residues. The CDR3 sequence: CASSIDLPLGGVGGYTF. CDR3 coding DNA: TGTGCCAGTAGTATAGATTTGCCACTGGGCGGAGTGGGTGGCTACACCTTC.

The rearrangement links TRBV27 to TRBJ1-2; D possibly corresponds to TRBD1 (5 bases). Germline V gene sequence: CDR1 MNHEY, CDR2 SMNVEV (reference sequence). The V gene lost 6 bases and the J gene lost 6 bases, with 14 bases spanning the gap. The CDR3 totals 13 residues. CDR3 amino acids: CASRYPGSHGYTF. CDR3 bases: TGTGCCAGCAGGTACCCAGGGAGTCATGGCTACACCTTC.

The chain uses TRBV30 and TRBJ2-4, with 11 nucleotides matching TRBD1. Germline lookup yields CDR1 GTSNPN and CDR2 SVGIG (reference sequence). This CDR3 contains 12 residues. Losses at the gene ends were 4 bases for V and 9 bases for J; bases not matched to a gene: 2. The CDR3 loop is CAWKGQGGIQYF. The CDR3 DNA is TGTGCCTGGAAGGGACAGGGGGGCATTCAGTACTTC.

The chain uses TRBV6-1 and TRBJ2-3; no firm D call. Germline loops: CDR1 MNHNS, CDR2 SASEGT. V was cut by 2 bases and J by 6 bases, with 6 bases left in between. There are 12 residues in the CDR3. CDR3 nucleotides: TGTGCCAGCAGTGAATGGCGGGATACGCAGTATTTT. Translated: CASSEWRDTQYF.

This clone was observed once. The chain recombines TRBV19 with TRBJ2-1, with 9 positions matching TRBD1. Germline V gene lookup returns CDR1 LNHDA and CDR2 SQIVND (reference sequence). V lost 10 bases and J lost 7; bases outside the gene matches: 11. The CDR3 contains 14 residues. The CDR3: CATRDRGEGNEQFF. CDR3 DNA sequence: TGTGCCACCAGAGACAGGGGGGAGGGGAATGAGCAGTTCTTC.

The rearrangement links TRBV6-5 to TRBJ1-2; D uncertain. V lost 0 bases, J lost 3 bases, and 8 bases lay in between. This CDR3 is built from 14 residues. Germline V gene sequence: CDR1 MNHEY, CDR2 SVGAGI. The CDR3 here is CASSYSRQDYGYTF. The CDR3 DNA sequence: TGTGCCAGCAGTTACTCGCGGCAGGACTATGGCTACACCTTC.

This clone was seen once. This sequence joins TRBV6-6 and TRBJ2-7, with 9 bases aligning to TRBD1. CDR3 length: 15 residues. Looked up from germline, CDR1 is MNHNY and CDR2 is SVGAGI (reference sequence). Germline trimming cut 6 bases from V and 2 bases from J; bases unmatched to any gene: 8. CDR3 bases: TGTGCCAGCAGCTTACCGGGACAGGGCACCTACGAGCAGTACTTC. It codes for CASSLPGQGTYEQYF.

V usage is TRBV6-6 and J usage is TRBJ1-1; 9 bases match TRBD1. CDR1 and CDR2 (germline): MNHNY, SVGAGI (reference sequence). V shed 6 bases and J 1 base; nucleotides not matched to a gene: 9. The CDR3 extends over 16 amino acids. CDR3 residues: CASSNPPGQGNTEAFF. The DNA for the CDR3 is TGTGCCAGCAGCAACCCTCCGGGACAGGGGAACACTGAAGCTTTCTTT.

This chain joins TRBV28 and TRBJ2-7, with D unresolved. Germline values: CDR1 MDHEN, CDR2 SYDVKM. CDR3 length: 11 residues. The V gene lost 8 bases and the J gene lost 8 bases, with 13 bases spanning the gap. The CDR3 nucleotides are TGTGCCAGCCACAAGGCTGCTCAGCAGTACTTC. Residues: CASHKAAQQYF.

The chain links TRBV19 to TRBJ1-6; 8 nucleotides line up with TRBD1. Trimming cost V 8 bases and J 10 bases; bases outside gene matches: 7. The V gene's germline CDR1 is LNHDA and CDR2 SQIVND (reference sequence). The CDR3 runs 13 residues. The CDR3 reads CASLDRAGSPLHF. CDR3 in DNA: TGTGCCAGTCTGGACAGGGCAGGGTCACCCCTCCACTTT.

The V and J genes are TRBV5-6 and TRBJ2-2; perhaps TRBD2 as D (6 bases). Germline CDR1 is SGHDT and CDR2 is YYEEEE. The CDR3 consists of 19 residues. V was cut by 1 base and J by 4 bases, with 23 bases left in between. CDR3 protein: CASSLNRGLPSVGTGELFF. CDR3 DNA sequence: TGTGCCAGCAGCTTGAATCGGGGACTCCCCTCGGTGGGCACCGGGGAGCTGTTTTTT.

This clone was observed once. The V and J genes are TRBV6-6 and TRBJ1-2; D is unresolved. Trimming removed 9 bases at V and 6 bases at J, with 8 bases between. Germline CDR1 is MNHNY and CDR2 is SVGAGI (reference sequence). CDR3 length equals 10 residues. CDR3 sequence reads: CASGRNGYTF. The CDR3 bases are TGTGCCAGTGGAAGAAATGGCTACACCTTC.

This clone has a single count. The chain combines TRBV6-6 with TRBJ2-1, with 7 nucleotides matching TRBD2. After removal of 2 bases from V and 3 bases from J, the junction contained 4 bases not matched to a gene. This CDR3 region has 15 residues. Germline CDR1 reads MNHNY; CDR2 reads SVGAGI (reference sequence). The CDR3 DNA sequence: TGTGCCAGCAGTTACCTCGGGGGGAACTACAATGAGCAGTTCTTC. This sequence encodes CASSYLGGNYNEQFF.

This chain links TRBV6-1 with TRBJ1-6; 7 bases match TRBD1. Losses at the gene ends were 4 bases for V and 2 bases for J; bases not matched to a gene: 2. The germline V gene encodes CDR1 MNHNS and CDR2 SASEGT. The CDR3 extends over 15 amino acids. The CDR3 here is CASSGDRAYNSPLHF. Written as DNA, the CDR3 is TGTGCCAGCAGTGGTGACAGGGCCTATAATTCACCCCTCCACTTT.

The chain combines TRBV18 with TRBJ2-7, with D tentatively TRBD1 (5 bases). Germline CDR1 and CDR2: KGHSH and LQKENI. V dropped 2 bases and J dropped 0 bases, with 11 bases sitting between them. This CDR3 has 15 amino acids. Here the CDR3 DNA reads TGTGCCAGCTCACCAGGGGCATTAAACTCCTACGAGCAGTACTTC. The encoded protein is CASSPGALNSYEQYF.

The gene calls are TRBV4-3 and TRBJ2-3; maybe TRBD1 (6 bases). The germline CDR1 and CDR2 sequences are LGHNA and YSLEER. The V end was cut by 3 bases, the J end by 0 bases, with 16 bases between. This CDR3 spans 17 amino acids. The CDR3 DNA reads as TGCGCCAGCAGCCACCTACAGGGCTCCGCTAGCACAGATACGCAGTATTTT. This encodes CASSHLQGSASTDTQYF.

In regard to this clone: The same CDR3 also results from other DNA sequences found in this sample. The chain links TRBV5-4 to TRBJ1-4; 7 nucleotides line up with TRBD1. CDR1 is SGHNT and CDR2 is YYREEE in the germline V gene (reference sequence). V gave up 0 bases and J gave up 4 bases; unmatched junction bases: 3. The CDR3 length is 15 residues. CDR3 protein: CASSLGGQINEKLFF. The CDR3 DNA is TGTGCCAGCAGCTTGGGGGGACAGATTAATGAAAAACTGTTTTTT.

The chain carries TRBV29-1 and TRBJ1-1; 8 nucleotides match TRBD1. Germline lookup yields CDR1 SQVTM and CDR2 ANQGSEA. CDR3 size: 14 residues. The trim removed 6 bases at V and 1 base at J, leaving 7 bases unmatched. Here the CDR3 DNA reads TGCAGCGTCGCGACAGGGGTGAGGAACACTGAAGCTTTCTTT. It is translated as CSVATGVRNTEAFF.

The chain links TRBV25-1 to TRBJ2-1, with a possible D match to TRBD2 (7 bases). Germline CDR1 reads MGHDK; CDR2 reads SYGVNS. Trimming took off 7 bases at V and 8 bases at J, with 18 bases between the two ends. The CDR3 loop spans 14 amino acids. The CDR3 sequence is CASNDPGGGDEQFF. CDR3 nucleotide sequence: TGTGCCAGCAATGATCCGGGGGGCGGGGATGAGCAGTTCTTC.